A selection of T cell receptor beta chains follows, all from one sample in a study of blood T cell repertoires in COVID-19. TCRdb's table, derived via immunoSEQ multiplex PCR, lists solely in-frame clones and lacks some. The sample consists of about 230,000 clones, about four fifths of them appearing once. Sequencing was performed on peripheral blood. These receptors were collected from a man aged 40-55 years with active or convalescent COVID-19. The CDR3 runs from the conserved cysteine through the conserved F or W. D genes are given only for firm matches. Size values are once, few and many counts, or a class for expanded clones, and some rows have none.

>.|TRBJ2-3|TRBV20-1|.
TGCAGTGCTGGTACGGGTGATACGCAGTATTTT
CSAGTGDTQYF
>.|TRBJ2-3|TRBV5-4|many
TGTGCCAGCAGACCTGACAGGAACACAGATACGCAGTATTTT
CASRPDRNTDTQYF
>TRBD2|TRBJ2-1|TRBV10-1|.
TGCGCCAGCGCCGCGGCGGGAGTCGGGCACAATGAGCAGTTCTTC
CASAAAGVGHNEQFF
>TRBD1|TRBJ2-1|TRBV4-2|.
TGTGCCAGCAGCCCGTATCCGGGACAGGGCCACAATGAGCAGTTCTTC
CASSPYPGQGHNEQFF
>.|TRBJ1-6|TRBV28|.
TGTGCCAGCAGAGTTCGAGGGTTGAGCTCCTATAATTCACCCCTCCACTTT
CASRVRGLSSYNSPLHF
>TRBD1|TRBJ1-2|TRBV30|.
TGTGCCTGGATCCACAGGGGGCTCGTCTATGGCTACACCTTC
CAWIHRGLVYGYTF
>TRBD1|TRBJ2-2|TRBV2|.
TGTGCCTGTGGGACAGGAAACACCGGGGAGCTGTTTTTT
CACGTGNTGELFF
>.|TRBJ2-3|TRBV6-6|once
TGTGCCAGCAGCCCGGGACTGAGGAGAGATACGCAGTATTTT
CASSPGLRRDTQYF
>.|TRBJ2-5|TRBV10-3|.
TGTGCCATCAGGGAAGGAGTGCATCAAGAGACCCAGTACTTC
CAIREGVHQETQYF
>.|TRBJ1-4|TRBV3-1/TRBV3-2|few
TGTGCCAGCAGCCAAGAAGTTCTCAGGGAAGAAAAACTGTTTTTT
CASSQEVLREEKLFF
>.|TRBJ1-4|TRBV25-1|.
TGTGCCAGCGGCCCGACGGACACGGGACTGTTTTTT
CASGPTDTGLFF
>.|TRBJ1-5|TRBV7-2|.
TGTGCCAGCAGCTTTTCCGGCGTTAGGGGTCAGCCCCAGCATTTT
CASSFSGVRGQPQHF
>.|TRBJ2-7|TRBV25-1|.
TGTGCCAGCTCCAGGGGGGACTACGAGCAGTACTTC
CASSRGDYEQYF
>TRBD1|TRBJ1-1|TRBV7-9|.
TGTGCCAGTAATCCCGGGACAGGGGGAACTGAAGCTTTCTTT
CASNPGTGGTEAFF
>.|TRBJ1-3|TRBV19|once
TGTGCCAGTAGTCCACAGGGAATGCTTTCTGGAAACACCATATATTTT
CASSPQGMLSGNTIYF
>TRBD1|TRBJ1-5|TRBV18|.
TGTGCCAGCTCACCTTCGGGACAGTCACGGAATCAGCCCCAGCATTTT
CASSPSGQSRNQPQHF
>TRBD1|TRBJ1-5|TRBV30|.
TGTGCCTGTTCTACAGGGGGCGATCAGCCCCAGCATTTT
CACSTGGDQPQHF
>TRBD1|TRBJ1-6|TRBV4-2|.
TGTGCCAGCAGCCACGGGACAGGGGGTACACCCCTCCACTTT
CASSHGTGGTPLHF
>.|TRBJ1-2|TRBV30|few
TGTGCCTCGGAGGTGGGAGGTGCCTATGGCTACACCTTC
CASEVGGAYGYTF
>.|TRBJ1-2|TRBV12-3/TRBV12-4|.
TGTGCCAGCAGTCCCCATCGGGAACATGGCTACACCTTC
CASSPHREHGYTF
>.|TRBJ1-6|TRBV6-5|many
TGTGCCAGCAGTTACGCCGGGTTTAGGTCACCCCTCCACTTT
CASSYAGFRSPLHF
>TRBD2|TRBJ2-2|TRBV11-3|.
TGTGCCAGCAGCCCGACTAGCGGGAGGGCCGCGAACACCGGGGAGCTGTTTTTT
CASSPTSGRAANTGELFF
>.|TRBJ1-5|TRBV19|.
TGTGCCAGTAGTATAGCCCCAGGGCTTGGGAATCAGCCCCAGCATTTT
CASSIAPGLGNQPQHF
>.|TRBJ1-1|TRBV10-3|.
TGTGCCATCAGTGAGTACTCGGGGTCCATTAAGGCTGAAGCTTTCTTT
CAISEYSGSIKAEAFF
>TRBD1|TRBJ2-7|TRBV19|.
TGTGCCAGTAGCCATAGGGGACAGGGGTTCTACGAGCAGTACTTC
CASSHRGQGFYEQYF
>.|TRBJ2-5|TRBV7-9|few
TGTGCCAGCAGCGCCTCGGCGGGACAAGAGACCCAGTACTTC
CASSASAGQETQYF
>.|TRBJ1-4|TRBV24-1|.
TGTGCCACCAGTGGGGCAGGGCAAGAAAAACTGTTTTTT
CATSGAGQEKLFF
>TRBD2|TRBJ2-5|TRBV2|.
TGTGCCAGCAGGAAACTAGCGGGAGGAGGAGAGACCCAGTACTTC
CASRKLAGGGETQYF
>TRBD1|TRBJ2-7|TRBV29-1|.
TGCAGCGCTACCGACAGGGACTCCTACGAGCAGTACTTC
CSATDRDSYEQYF
>TRBD2|TRBJ2-3|TRBV7-2|once
TGTGCCAGCAGCGGGAGACTAGCGGGATCCACAGATACGCAGTATTTT
CASSGRLAGSTDTQYF
>TRBD1|TRBJ1-5|TRBV19|.
TGTGCCAGTACCGACTATGGGGCAGGGGGGAATCAGCCCCAGCATTTT
CASTDYGAGGNQPQHF
>.|TRBJ2-2|TRBV2|.
TGTGCCAGAAAGACAGCGAACACCGGGGAGCTGTTTTTT
CARKTANTGELFF
>.|TRBJ1-2|TRBV27|once
TGTGCCAGCAGTTTATTACAGGGCTATGGCTACACCTTC
CASSLLQGYGYTF
>.|TRBJ2-7|TRBV12-1|.
TGTGCCAGCAGCCTAACGACAGCGTCCTACGAGCAGTACTTC
CASSLTTASYEQYF
>TRBD1|TRBJ1-2|TRBV5-6|once
TGTGCCAGCAGCCGCCGGGACAGTAACTATGGCTACACCTTC
CASSRRDSNYGYTF
>TRBD2|TRBJ2-7|TRBV25-1|.
TGTGCCAGCGGGAAGACTAGCGGAATTGGAGAGCAGTACTTC
CASGKTSGIGEQYF
>.|TRBJ1-1|TRBV20-1|.
TGCAGTGCTAGAGAATCGGCTTTCTTT
CSARESAFF
>TRBD1|TRBJ2-7|TRBV5-1|.
TGCGCCAGCAGCTTGGGGGACAGGGTAGGAGACGAGCAGTACTTC
CASSLGDRVGDEQYF
>TRBD1|TRBJ2-7|TRBV5-8|.
TGTGCCAGCAGCCCGGGACAGGGGGATTTGGGGGAGCAGTACTTC
CASSPGQGDLGEQYF
>.|TRBJ2-1|TRBV5-1|.
TGCGCCAGCAGCTTACCGAGCTGGAGCAATGAGCAGTTCTTC
CASSLPSWSNEQFF
>.|TRBJ2-3|TRBV9|.
TGTGCCAGCAGCGCCAACACAGATACGCAGTATTTT
CASSANTDTQYF
>TRBD1|TRBJ2-5|TRBV29-1|once
TGCAGCGTCGACGGGACAGGGGGTGAGACCCAGTACTTC
CSVDGTGGETQYF
>TRBD1|TRBJ1-5|TRBV7-2|.
TGTGCCAGCAGCTTAGTAGGGGGCCAGCCCCAGCATTTT
CASSLVGGQPQHF
>.|TRBJ2-7|TRBV29-1|.
TGCAGCGTTGCCGCCAGATCTTCGGGGGAGCAGTACTTC
CSVAARSSGEQYF
>.|TRBJ1-6|TRBV18|.
TGTGCCAGCTCAACCGGGGGTACCTATAATTCACCCCTCCACTTT
CASSTGGTYNSPLHF